These 25 T cell receptor beta chains share one sample of origin, sequenced in a study of spatial heterogeneity in lung cancer. Antigens of these TCRs are unknown. Indicated time point: sample taken at primary tumor resection. Study observations and caveats: Tumors with more nonsynonymous mutations had more expanded intratumoral alpha and beta TCRs.

TCRdb processed the 5' RACE reads anew with MiXCR; each CDR3 protein has one entry. The data contain 9,500 to 11,000 distinct CDR3 sequences, less than 15% of them singletons. This material consisted of lung tumor tissue, taken at surgery. These receptors originate from a male donor with early-stage non-small cell lung cancer.

By its share, this clonotype is medium-sized. The rearrangement links TRBV2 to TRBJ2-2; tentatively, D is TRBD2 (5 bases). The CDR3 loop spans 15 amino acids. Germline values: CDR1 SNHLY, CDR2 FYNNEI. The ends were cut back, 6 bases at V and 0 bases at J, with 11 bases in the middle. This CDR3 reads CASSPDGTNTGELFF. The DNA for the CDR3 is TGTGCCAGCAGCCCGGACGGGACGAACACCGGGGAGCTGTTTTTT.

There are many counts of this clonotype. The chain is built from TRBV12-3 or TRBV12-4 and TRBJ1-1; D may be TRBD1 (5 bases). V was trimmed by 7 bases and J by 2 bases, leaving 14 bases between them. CDR3 size: 14 residues. The CDR3 reads CASTNGHSNTEAFF. In DNA form, the CDR3 reads TGTGCCAGCACCAACGGACATTCAAACACTGAAGCTTTCTTT.

In this sample, this clonotype turned up many times. The chain carries TRBV12-3 or TRBV12-4 and TRBJ2-7; D uncertain. The germline V and J ends were trimmed by 5 bases and 5 bases, with 7 bases remaining between them. The CDR3 runs 11 residues. For the CDR3, the DNA is TGTGCCAGCAGTGTCACCCACGAGCAGTACTTC. The encoded protein is CASSVTHEQYF.

This clonotype was recorded many times. The chain uses TRBV6-2 or TRBV6-3 and TRBJ2-3; 9 bases align to TRBD1. V shed 4 bases and J 3 bases; nucleotides not matched to a gene: 8. Germline CDR1 is MNHEY and CDR2 is SVGEGT. The CDR3 runs 16 residues. The CDR3 loop is CASSSTGQGRTDTQYF. The CDR3 coding sequence is TGTGCCAGCAGTTCTACGGGACAGGGAAGGACAGATACGCAGTATTTT.

The chain is built from TRBV7-2 and TRBJ2-3; the match to TRBD1 covers 8 bases. Germline lookup yields CDR1 SGHTA and CDR2 FQGNSA. After removal of 5 bases from V and 3 bases from J, the junction contained 1 base not matched to a gene. This CDR3 is built from 13 residues. The CDR3 DNA reads TGTGCCAGCAGCGGACAGGGAACAGATACGCAGTATTTT. Translated, it gives CASSGQGTDTQYF.

There are many counts of this clonotype. The J gene is TRBJ2-5, the V gene TRBV7-3; 7 bases agree with TRBD2. V dropped 5 bases and J dropped 4; count of bases not matched to a gene: 7. The CDR3 is made up of 14 amino acids. Germline V lookup: CDR1 SGHTA, CDR2 FQGTGA. CDR3 bases: TGTGCCAGCAGCCCCAACGGGGGGTCAGAGACCCAGTACTTC. This codes for CASSPNGGSETQYF.

Many counts were recorded for this clonotype. This chain connects TRBV19 to TRBJ2-5; D is perhaps TRBD2 (5 bases). Germline values: CDR1 LNHDA, CDR2 SQIVND (reference sequence). V was clipped by 5 bases and J by 5 bases, with 15 bases between them. The CDR3 runs 14 residues. CDR3: CASSRGGPRETQYF. The DNA for the CDR3 is TGTGCCAGTAGTCGCGGCGGGCCTAGGGAGACCCAGTACTTC.

Judged by abundance, this clonotype is medium-sized. This sequence joins TRBV14 and TRBJ2-2; D gene unclear. The V gene lost 1 base and the J gene lost 6 bases, with 6 bases spanning the gap. Germline assignment: CDR1 SGHDN and CDR2 FVKESK. CDR3 length: 13 residues. The CDR3 sequence is CASSQGLAGELFF. DNA of the CDR3: TGTGCCAGCAGCCAAGGACTTGCCGGGGAGCTGTTTTTT.

There are many counts of this clonotype. The gene calls are TRBV2 and TRBJ1-1, with a weak D call TRBD1 (5 bases). The V end lost 4 bases, the J end lost 3 bases, and 12 bases lay between the germline ends. The germline CDR1 and CDR2 sequences are SNHLY and FYNNEI. The CDR3 length is 14 residues. CDR3 sequence: CASSGFPGDTEAFF. CDR3 bases: TGTGCCAGCAGTGGATTCCCGGGGGACACTGAAGCTTTCTTT.

The table lists this clonotype with many counts. This chain connects TRBV28 to TRBJ2-1; 10 bases are a match to TRBD2. The germline V gene has CDR1 MDHEN and CDR2 SYDVKM. This CDR3 is 14 amino acids long. The V gene end was trimmed by 8 bases and the J gene end by 7 bases; junction bases not matched to a gene: 8. CDR3 protein: CASSNSGRLNEQFF. CDR3 nucleotides: TGTGCCAGCTCCAATAGCGGGAGGCTTAATGAGCAGTTCTTC.

In its sample, this clonotype ranks as medium-sized. This sequence joins TRBV29-1 and TRBJ2-1; TRBD2 matches 7 bases. The germline V gene has CDR1 SQVTM and CDR2 ANQGSEA. This CDR3 has 15 amino acids. J gave up 4 bases and V 0 bases, and 6 bases lay outside the gene matches. Here the CDR3 reads CSVEDQGSGYNEQFF. The DNA for the CDR3 is TGCAGCGTTGAAGATCAGGGTAGCGGGTACAATGAGCAGTTCTTC.

In its sample, this clonotype was seen many times. V is TRBV7-9 and J is TRBJ1-2; 9 nucleotides line up with TRBD1. Looked up from germline, CDR1 is SEHNR and CDR2 is FQNEAQ (reference sequence). The CDR3 is made up of 17 amino acids. Losses at the gene ends were 2 bases for V and 5 bases for J; bases not matched to a gene: 12. This CDR3 reads CASSLRVTGGKRYGYTF. Here the CDR3 DNA reads TGTGCCAGCAGCTTAAGGGTTACAGGGGGCAAAAGATATGGCTACACCTTC. The whole variable domain, remainder taken from reference TRBV7-9 and TRBJ1-2, is DTGVSQNPRHKITKRGQNVTFRCDPISEHNRLYWYRQTLGQGPEFLTYFQNEAQLEKSRLLSDRFSAERPKGSFSTLEIQRTEQGDSAMYLCASSLRVTGGKRYGYTFGSGTRLTVV.

The J gene is TRBJ2-5, the V gene TRBV5-1; TRBD1 aligns across 11 bases. There are 16 residues in the CDR3. V was clipped by 1 base and J by 5 bases; unmatched bases: 7. Germline-derived CDR1 and CDR2 are SGHRS and YFSETQ. The CDR3 DNA reads TGCGCCAGCAGCTTGACGGGACAGGGGGTTTTGGAGACCCAGTACTTC. Protein product: CASSLTGQGVLETQYF.

The genes are TRBV7-2 and TRBJ2-4; TRBD2 agrees at 14 bases. The CDR3 is made up of 16 amino acids. The junction had 4 bases not matched to a gene; V was cut back by 6 bases and J by 3 bases. CDR1 and CDR2 (germline): SGHTA, FQGNSA. The CDR3 reads CASSQGLAGDKNIQYF. DNA of the CDR3: TGTGCCAGCAGTCAGGGACTAGCGGGAGACAAAAACATTCAGTACTTC.

This clonotype rates as large (0.1 to 1%). This sequence joins TRBV20-1 and TRBJ2-7, with TRBD2 identical over 10 bases. CDR1 DFQATT and CDR2 SNEGSKA come from the germline V gene (reference sequence). The CDR3 is 18 residues long. The trim removed 0 bases at V and 0 bases at J, leaving 11 bases unmatched. CDR3 nucleotides: TGCAGTGCTAGAGATTACGGCGCTAGCGGGAGAGACTCCTACGAGCAGTACTTC. Amino acids: CSARDYGASGRDSYEQYF.

V is TRBV4-2 and J is TRBJ1-5, with 7 bases matching TRBD1. The CDR3 extends over 16 amino acids. The trim removed 4 bases at V and 4 bases at J, leaving 10 bases unmatched. Germline V gives CDR1 LGHNA, CDR2 YNFKEQ. CDR3 sequence reads: CASSRQAGTENQPQHF. DNA of the CDR3: TGTGCCAGCAGCCGTCAAGCCGGGACAGAAAATCAGCCCCAGCATTTT.

This clonotype was counted at least ten times. A junction end diverges from the germline sequence, so it may reflect a read error. The chain uses TRBV6-2 or TRBV6-3 and TRBJ2-7; no firm D call. This CDR3 has 13 amino acids. The germline V gene has CDR1 MNHEY and CDR2 SVGEGT. This CDR3 reads CASSEIKASEKYF. CDR3 coding DNA: TGTGCCAGCAGTGAGATCAAGGCCTCCGAGAAGTACTTC.

This clonotype was detected ten times or more. This chain connects TRBV3-1 to TRBJ2-3; D unclear. The ends were cut back, 1 base at V and 3 bases at J, with 5 bases in the middle. The CDR3 length is 13 residues. The germline gives CDR1 LGHDT, CDR2 YNNKEL (reference sequence). In DNA, the CDR3 is TGTGCCAGCAGCCAAGTTTGGACAGATACGCAGTATTTT. Amino acid sequence: CASSQVWTDTQYF.

This clonotype has at least ten counts. The chain recombines TRBV12-3 or TRBV12-4 with TRBJ1-5; TRBD1 might be the D (5 bases). The CDR3 totals 16 residues. V was pared by 2 bases and J by 0 bases, with 11 bases between. The CDR3 loop is CASSLRGLFSNQPQHF. The CDR3 region has the DNA TGTGCCAGCAGTTTACGGGGGTTATTTAGCAATCAGCCCCAGCATTTT.

Within the sample, this clonotype is large. In nucleotides, the CDR3 is TGTGCCAGCAGCCGGGGACTTAACACAGATACGCAGTATTTT. It encodes CASSRGLNTDTQYF. V usage is TRBV7-2 and J usage is TRBJ2-3, with a weak D call TRBD2 (6 bases). The CDR3 loop spans 14 amino acids. Looked up from germline, CDR1 is SGHTA and CDR2 is FQGNSA. V lost 5 bases, J lost 2 bases, and 11 bases lay in between.

The V call is TRBV4-3, the J call TRBJ2-2; no clear D. The V gene's germline CDR1 is LGHNA and CDR2 YSLEER. This CDR3 has 14 amino acids. Trimming shortened V by 1 base and J by 4 bases, and 7 bases separated the two germline ends. CDR3 sequence reads: CASSQGASTGELFF. CDR3 sequence (DNA): TGCGCCAGCAGCCAAGGGGCTTCCACCGGGGAGCTGTTTTTT.

This clonotype showed up many times. The V gene is TRBV6-1, the J gene TRBJ1-1; D not resolved. The CDR3 contains 14 residues. V shed 7 bases and J shed 4 bases, with 16 bases lying between them. The germline V gene has CDR1 MNHNS and CDR2 SASEGT. For the CDR3, the DNA is TGTGCCAGCACCCTTGGGCCCAGTGGCACTGAAGCTTTCTTT. Protein product: CASTLGPSGTEAFF.

This clonotype appeared many times. This sequence joins TRBV7-9 and TRBJ2-1; the D is unclear. This CDR3 comprises 14 residues. CDR1 and CDR2 from the germline V gene are SEHNR and FQNEAQ (reference sequence). The ends were cut back, 2 bases at V and 6 bases at J, with 11 bases in the middle. The CDR3 loop is CASSLSLSTNEQFF. CDR3 coding DNA: TGTGCCAGCAGCTTAAGTTTGTCCACCAATGAGCAGTTCTTC.

This clonotype came up a few times. This rearrangement joins TRBV12-3 or TRBV12-4 to TRBJ2-6; TRBD1 matches 7 bases. The CDR3 is 17 residues long. J gave up 2 bases and V 1 base, and 5 bases lay outside the gene matches. CDR3 region: CASSLVGGIAGANVLTF. DNA of the CDR3: TGTGCCAGCAGTTTAGTAGGGGGCATAGCTGGGGCCAACGTCCTGACTTTC.

This clonotype is medium-sized. The chain combines TRBV11-1 with TRBJ2-7; D is perhaps TRBD2 (5 bases). Looked up from germline, CDR1 is SGHAT and CDR2 is FQDESV (reference sequence). The CDR3 totals 14 residues. Trimming took 3 bases from V and 1 from J, leaving 10 bases between them. Here the CDR3 DNA reads TGTGCCAGCAGCTTGATCGCGGGTTCCTACGAGCAGTACTTC. Translation gives CASSLIAGSYEQYF.